This is a list of T cell receptor beta chains from one sample in a study of T cells after somatic rescue of genetic block. Repertoires were generated with immunoSEQ multiplex PCR, while TCRdb's copy carries only in-frame clones and drops some. The table records more than 10,000 clones, roughly 73% of them present only once. Material for sequencing was peripheral blood mononuclear cells (PBMCs). The receptor source for this set is a boy younger than 18. CDR3s include the opening cysteine and the closing phenylalanine or tryptophan. Clone size is shown for a subset of rows, as once, few, many or a class of expanded clone.

TRBJ2-3 | TRBV5-1 | once | CASSGGQATDTQYF
TRBJ1-5 | TRBV7-9 | - | CASSPGSFSNQPQHF
TRBJ2-5 | TRBV19 | - | CATADRGRLETQYF
TRBJ2-7 | TRBV6-6 | - | CASSYILQGPSYEQYF
TRBJ2-2 | TRBV5-1 | - | CASSPRGRDRPNTGELFF
TRBJ1-3 | TRBV7-9 | - | CASSLASGTGIGNTIYF
TRBJ2-7 | TRBV28 | - | CASRGWVAGGPNEQYF
TRBJ2-7 | TRBV6-6 | - | CASSGLAESYEQYF
TRBJ2-7 | TRBV6-1 | - | CASTGLAGYEQYF
TRBJ2-1 | TRBV11-2 | - | CASSLVGVYNEQFF
TRBJ1-1 | TRBV5-1 | - | CASSLGAGGWNTEAFF
TRBJ2-7 | TRBV5-4 | few | CASGTGPYEQYF
TRBJ1-1 | TRBV5-5 | - | CASSVELRYTEAFF
TRBJ2-7 | TRBV29-1 | - | CSVRLAGLSYEQYF
TRBJ2-1 | TRBV5-4 | few | CASSFSISGGTYNEQFF
TRBJ2-1 | TRBV6-4 | few | CASSEESGPYHEQFF
TRBJ2-7 | TRBV5-5 | once | CASSLIGGYEQYF
TRBJ2-3 | TRBV5-4 | - | CASSLTRGQGSDTQYF
TRBJ2-7 | TRBV6-6 | - | CASSYPGFVHEQYF
TRBJ2-3 | TRBV18 | - | CASSPPRVETDTQYF
TRBJ1-6 | TRBV5-6 | - | CASSMRDGTGNSPLHF
TRBJ2-6 | TRBV28 | - | CASSFPRLQPLRANVLTF
TRBJ2-1 | TRBV11-3 | - | CASSLGGHHNEQFF